Listed below are T cell receptor beta chains from one sample, sequenced in a study of radiotherapy plus CTLA-4 blockade in lung cancer. Generated by immunoSEQ multiplex PCR, the TCRdb table keeps only in-frame clones and is missing some. The sample has roughly 80,000 clones; around 78% are singletons. The specimen comprised peripheral blood, sampled from a patient treated with radiotherapy plus ipilimumab. The receptors come from a human donor with non-small cell lung cancer who had a partial response to radiotherapy plus ipilimumab. Some clones in this sample may be carry-over from other donors' samples. CDR3s include the opening cysteine and the closing phenylalanine or tryptophan. A D gene is named only where the DNA matches it firmly. Only some rows state a clone size, as once, few, many or a class for expanded clones.

>NA|NA|TRBJ1-1|TRBV11-2
TGTGCCAGCAGCGCACAGATTATGAACACTGAAGCTTTCTTT
CASSAQIMNTEAFF
>TRBD1|NA|TRBJ2-5|TRBV5-1
TGCGCCAGCAGCTACGGAGACAGGGAGGAGACCCAGTACTTC
CASSYGDREETQYF
>TRBD2|NA|TRBJ2-3|TRBV5-4
TGTGCCAGCAGCTTGGCTAGCGGGGCCTACACAGATACGCAGTATTTT
CASSLASGAYTDTQYF
>NA|NA|TRBJ1-1|TRBV19
TGTGCCAGTAGTATAGGAGCTCAGGGGACTGAAGCTTTCTTT
CASSIGAQGTEAFF
>TRBD1|NA|TRBJ2-5|TRBV7-2
TGTGCCAGCAGCCCCGGACAGGGTGGTGAGACCCAGTACTTC
CASSPGQGGETQYF
>TRBD1|NA|TRBJ1-2|TRBV4-1
TGCGCCAGCAGCCATTTGACAGGGGACTATGGCTACACCTTC
CASSHLTGDYGYTF
>TRBD2|NA|TRBJ2-1|TRBV10-2
TGCGCCAGCAGTGAGTCGAGACTAGCGAACAATGAGCAGTTCTTC
CASSESRLANNEQFF
>TRBD2|few|TRBJ2-7|TRBV10-2
TGCGCCAGCAGAGGGACGGGGGGTTCCTACGAGCAGTACTTC
CASRGTGGSYEQYF
>NA|few|TRBJ1-6|TRBV27
TGTGCCAGCAGCCCTTGGGGTGGGGGCATTAGGAATTCACCCCTCCACTTT
CASSPWGGGIRNSPLHF
>NA|NA|TRBJ2-5|TRBV5-1
TGCGCCAGCAGCTCTGCTTTGTACGGGTTGGAGACCCAGTACTTC
CASSSALYGLETQYF
>NA|NA|TRBJ1-5|TRBV7-2
TGTGCCAGCAGCATTAGCGTGAGTGATAATCAGCCCCAGCATTTT
CASSISVSDNQPQHF
>NA|few|TRBJ2-5|TRBV5-1
TGCGCCAGCACCCTTCAAGAGACCCAGTACTTC
CASTLQETQYF
>TRBD2|NA|TRBJ2-7|TRBV19
TGTGCCAGTTCTCTAGCGGGAGGGTCCTACGAGCAGTACTTC
CASSLAGGSYEQYF
>TRBD2|NA|TRBJ2-1|TRBV9
TGTGCCAGCAGCGTAGGAGGCGGGGGGGTGTACAATGAGCAGTTCTTC
CASSVGGGGVYNEQFF
>TRBD1|NA|TRBJ1-2|TRBV28
TGTGCCAGCAAACCGGGACAGGGGGTTTTAGGCTACACCTTC
CASKPGQGVLGYTF
>TRBD2|NA|TRBJ2-7|TRBV7-6
TGTGCCAGCAGCCCGGAAGCGGGAGCGTCCTACGAGCAGTACTTC
CASSPEAGASYEQYF
>TRBD2|NA|TRBJ2-3|TRBV10-2
TGCGCCAGCAGTGATCCGAAGCTAGCGGGGGTAGGAGATACGCAGTATTTT
CASSDPKLAGVGDTQYF
>NA|few|TRBJ1-1|TRBV6-5
TGTGCCAGCAGTTACTCTACAGGTGAAGCTTTCTTT
CASSYSTGEAFF
>TRBD1|NA|TRBJ1-2|TRBV18
TGTGCCAGCTCACCCTCCGGGACAGGGAACTATGGCTACACCTTC
CASSPSGTGNYGYTF
>NA|NA|TRBJ2-5|TRBV5-1
TGCGCCAGCAGCCCTGGACAGAATGAGAAGTCCCAGTACTTC
CASSPGQNEKSQYF
>NA|NA|TRBJ2-2|TRBV11-2
TGTGCCAGCAGCCCGAGAGGCGCGGCTAGCACCGGGGAGCTGTTTTTT
CASSPRGAASTGELFF
>TRBD1|NA|TRBJ1-1|TRBV28
TGTGCCAGCAGCCGTGACAGGGGGCAACCTACCAGAAGACAAAGCACTGAAGCTTTCTTT
CASSRDRGQPTRRQSTEAFF
>NA|NA|TRBJ1-1|TRBV7-9
TGTGCCAGCAGCTTAAGACAGGAGGTCTCTGAAGCTTTCTTT
CASSLRQEVSEAFF
>TRBD2|NA|TRBJ2-5|TRBV14
TGTGCCAGCAGCCAGAGGCTGCTAGCGGGGGTGACGGAGACCCAGTACTTC
CASSQRLLAGVTETQYF
>NA|NA|TRBJ2-7|TRBV30
TGTGCCTGGAGGGACAGACTAAGGCCTTACGAGCAGTACTTC
CAWRDRLRPYEQYF
>NA|NA|TRBJ2-5|TRBV19
TGTGCCAGTAGTATAAACTTCCAAGAGACCCAGTACTTC
CASSINFQETQYF
>NA|NA|TRBJ1-1|TRBV6-5
TGTGCCAGCAGTTACGGAGGGCTGCACACTGAAGCTTTCTTT
CASSYGGLHTEAFF
>NA|NA|TRBJ1-6|TRBV2
TGTGCCAGCAGAATAAGGGACATAGCTAATTCACCCCTCCACTTT
CASRIRDIANSPLHF
>TRBD1|NA|TRBJ2-1|TRBV27
TGTGCCAGCAGTCCTCGACAGGGGGCCTACAATGAGCAGTTCTTC
CASSPRQGAYNEQFF
>NA|few|TRBJ1-1|TRBV21-1
TGTGCCAGCAGCATCCGGGACAGGGGGCGCCTGGCTTTCTTT
CASSIRDRGRLAFF
>NA|NA|TRBJ1-1|TRBV5-4
TGCGCCAGCAGCCAAGATTCAGGTTTGTACACTGAAGCTTTCTTT
CASSQDSGLYTEAFF
>NA|NA|TRBJ2-7|TRBV2
TGTGCCAGCAGGGCGGGGGCCCCCTACGAGCAGTACTTC
CASRAGAPYEQYF
>NA|NA|TRBJ1-1|TRBV5-1
TGCGCCAGCAGCTTGCAGAACAGGGACGACACTGAAGCTTTCTTT
CASSLQNRDDTEAFF
>NA|NA|TRBJ2-7|TRBV2
TGTGCCAGCAGTGAGGCGCCCCCGGGGTACGAGCAGTACTTC
CASSEAPPGYEQYF
>NA|NA|TRBJ1-2|TRBV27
TGTGCCAGCAGTTTCCGGGGGGTGAATAGGGACTATGGCTACACCTTC
CASSFRGVNRDYGYTF
>TRBD1|NA|TRBJ2-2|TRBV7-9
TGTGCCAGCAGAAAACTTGGTGGGACAGGGACCACCGGGGAGCTGTTTTTT
CASRKLGGTGTTGELFF
>NA|NA|TRBJ2-7|TRBV6-1
TGTGCCAGCATGGGCGCGACCCCGACCTACGAGCAGTACTTC
CASMGATPTYEQYF